This is a list of T cell receptor beta chains from one sample in a study of sequential checkpoint blockade in melanoma. This table comes from immunoSEQ multiplex PCR, and its TCRdb copy is limited to in-frame clones, with some not included. The sample lists more than 15,000 clones, more than 85% occurring once. The material was CD8+ T cells sorted from blood (inferred from file names), obtained from a patient given nivolumab and ipilimumab in sequence. The receptors derive from a human donor with melanoma. Each CDR3 is given with its conserved first and last residue. A D gene is named only where the DNA matches it firmly. Size tells how often a clone was seen (once, few, many) or the class of an expanded clone, and some rows leave it out.

D: .
size: .
V: TRBV7-9
length: 14
J: TRBJ1-5
DNA: TGTGCCAGCAGCAGGACAGATAGCAATCAGCCCCAGCATTTT
CDR3: CASSRTDSNQPQHF

D: .
size: .
V: TRBV6-4
length: 20
J: TRBJ2-7
DNA: TGTGCCAGCAGTGCTCCGGACAGGGGGCAGGAGCGGGAGGGCCCCTACGAGCAGTACTTC
CDR3: CASSAPDRGQEREGPYEQYF

D: .
size: .
V: TRBV14
length: 15
J: TRBJ1-4
DNA: TGTGCCAGCAGCCAGACCTGGGGAGGGGCTGAAAAACTGTTTTTT
CDR3: CASSQTWGGAEKLFF

D: .
size: .
V: TRBV6-6
length: 16
J: TRBJ1-2
DNA: TGTGCCAGCAGTTACTTACAGGAGGGACGGAACTATGGCTACACCTTC
CDR3: CASSYLQEGRNYGYTF

D: .
size: .
V: TRBV4-3
length: 16
J: TRBJ1-3
DNA: TGCGCCAGCAGCCAAGAGGGTGGAGGATTTGGAAACACCATATATTTT
CDR3: CASSQEGGGFGNTIYF

D: TRBD1
size: .
V: TRBV7-8
length: 17
J: TRBJ1-1
DNA: TGTGCCAGCAGCTTAGTTCTCGGGGACAGGGAGAACACTGAAGCTTTCTTT
CDR3: CASSLVLGDRENTEAFF

D: TRBD1
size: .
V: TRBV6-1
length: 12
J: TRBJ2-7
DNA: TGTGCCACCGGGACAGAAGTTTACGAGCAGTACTTC
CDR3: CATGTEVYEQYF

D: TRBD1
size: .
V: TRBV5-1
length: 14
J: TRBJ1-3
DNA: TGCGCCAGCAGCTACGGACAGGGGGAAAACACCATATATTTT
CDR3: CASSYGQGENTIYF

D: TRBD2
size: .
V: TRBV19
length: 14
J: TRBJ2-7
DNA: TGTGCCAGTAGCCCCGGACTAGCGGGCTACGAGCAGTACTTC
CDR3: CASSPGLAGYEQYF

D: .
size: .
V: TRBV7-9
length: 12
J: TRBJ1-1
DNA: TGTGCCAGCAGGGGGCTCGGCACTGAAGCTTTCTTT
CDR3: CASRGLGTEAFF

D: .
size: .
V: TRBV9
length: 15
J: TRBJ1-1
DNA: TGTGCCAGCAGCGCATGGGACAACCCCCGTGGCGAAGCTTTCTTT
CDR3: CASSAWDNPRGEAFF

D: .
size: once
V: TRBV7-6
length: 11
J: TRBJ1-3
DNA: TGTGCCAGCAGGGGCGGAAACACCATATATTTT
CDR3: CASRGGNTIYF

D: .
size: .
V: TRBV27
length: 13
J: TRBJ1-1
DNA: TGTGCCAGCGCTTGGACATCCGACACTGAAGCTTTCTTT
CDR3: CASAWTSDTEAFF

D: .
size: .
V: TRBV27
length: 17
J: TRBJ2-7
DNA: TGTGCCAGCAGTGCTTTTCCAGGGTCCACTAATACCTACGAGCAGTACTTC
CDR3: CASSAFPGSTNTYEQYF

D: .
size: .
V: TRBV28
length: 16
J: TRBJ1-5
DNA: TGTGCCAGCAGTCCGGCGGTCGGGCCTCAGGGGCAGCCCCAGCATTTT
CDR3: CASSPAVGPQGQPQHF

D: .
size: .
V: TRBV10-3
length: 15
J: TRBJ1-6
DNA: TGTGCCATCAGTCAGCGTCGCGTTCCTAATTCACCCCTCCACTTT
CDR3: CAISQRRVPNSPLHF

D: .
size: .
V: TRBV15
length: 14
J: TRBJ1-4
DNA: TGTGCCACCAGCTTAGACAGGTATAATGAAAAACTGTTTTTT
CDR3: CATSLDRYNEKLFF

D: TRBD2
size: .
V: TRBV7-6
length: 16
J: TRBJ2-7
DNA: TGTGCCAGCAGCGCGGCTAGCGGGAGGTTCTCCTACGAGCAGTACTTC
CDR3: CASSAASGRFSYEQYF

D: .
size: few
V: TRBV7-9
length: 15
J: TRBJ2-7
DNA: TGTGCCAGCAGCTTAGAACCCCTATTCTCCTACGAGCAGTACTTC
CDR3: CASSLEPLFSYEQYF

D: .
size: .
V: TRBV18
length: 16
J: TRBJ1-2
DNA: TGTGCCAGCTCACCACTACCAGGCCCAGCTAACTATGGCTACACCTTC
CDR3: CASSPLPGPANYGYTF

D: .
size: .
V: TRBV19
length: 11
J: TRBJ2-7
DNA: TGTGCCAGTAGTATCAATTACGAGCAGTACTTC
CDR3: CASSINYEQYF

D: .
size: once
V: TRBV28
length: 13
J: TRBJ1-1
DNA: TGTGCCAGCAGTTTGGGTACAGGGTCTGAAGCTTTCTTT
CDR3: CASSLGTGSEAFF

D: TRBD1
size: .
V: TRBV5-1
length: 14
J: TRBJ1-1
DNA: TGCGCCAGCAGTTCTTACAGGGGAGGCACTGAAGCTTTCTTT
CDR3: CASSSYRGGTEAFF

D: .
size: .
V: TRBV29-1
length: 12
J: TRBJ2-7
DNA: TGCAGCGGTGGCGACAGGCCCTACGAGCAGTACTTC
CDR3: CSGGDRPYEQYF

D: .
size: once
V: TRBV6-1
length: 13
J: TRBJ2-7
DNA: TGTGCCAGCAGCTGGACAGACACCTACGAGCAGTACTTC
CDR3: CASSWTDTYEQYF

D: TRBD1
size: once
V: TRBV27
length: 15
J: TRBJ2-7
DNA: TGTGCCAGCAGCCTCGGGACAGGGGGCCGCTACGAGCAGTACTTC
CDR3: CASSLGTGGRYEQYF

D: .
size: few
V: TRBV4-3
length: 17
J: TRBJ1-1
DNA: TGCGCCAGCAGCCAAGATTTATTCTGGGCATTGAACACTGAAGCTTTCTTT
CDR3: CASSQDLFWALNTEAFF

D: .
size: .
V: TRBV4-1
length: 15
J: TRBJ2-7
DNA: TGCGCCAGCAGCCAAGATCCAGGTCGAACCTACGAGCAGTACTTC
CDR3: CASSQDPGRTYEQYF

D: .
size: once
V: TRBV5-1
length: 13
J: TRBJ1-2
DNA: TGCGCCAGCAGCTTGACAGGCGGGGATGGCTACACCTTC
CDR3: CASSLTGGDGYTF

D: TRBD1
size: .
V: TRBV7-9
length: 15
J: TRBJ2-1
DNA: TGTGCCAGCAGCTCAACATACAGGGGCCTCGATGAGCAGTTCTTC
CDR3: CASSSTYRGLDEQFF

D: TRBD1
size: .
V: TRBV9
length: 16
J: TRBJ1-4
DNA: TGTGCCAGCAGCGAGGGACAGGGGGCAACTAATGAAAAACTGTTTTTT
CDR3: CASSEGQGATNEKLFF

D: TRBD2
size: .
V: TRBV27
length: 15
J: TRBJ2-7
DNA: TGTGCCAGCAGTTTATCGGGACTAGCGGGAGCCGAGCAGTACTTC
CDR3: CASSLSGLAGAEQYF

D: .
size: .
V: TRBV2
length: 15
J: TRBJ1-6
DNA: TGTGCCAGCAGTGAAAGGGCAGGGTACCCTTCACCCCTCCACTTT
CDR3: CASSERAGYPSPLHF

D: .
size: .
V: TRBV5-1
length: 11
J: TRBJ1-1
DNA: TGCGCCAGCGAACCGGGTGGCGGAGCTTTCTTT
CDR3: CASEPGGGAFF

D: TRBD2
size: .
V: TRBV4-1
length: 15
J: TRBJ2-7
DNA: TGCGCCAGCAGCCAAGGACTAGCGGGTTCCTACGAGCAGTACTTC
CDR3: CASSQGLAGSYEQYF

D: TRBD1
size: .
V: TRBV7-8
length: 16
J: TRBJ1-6
DNA: TGTGCCAGCAGCTTTCGGACAGGCGTCTATAATTCACCCCTCCACTTT
CDR3: CASSFRTGVYNSPLHF

D: TRBD1
size: .
V: TRBV5-6
length: 14
J: TRBJ2-7
DNA: TGTGCCAGCAGCGCGGGGACAGGGTGGTACGAGCAGTACTTC
CDR3: CASSAGTGWYEQYF

D: TRBD1
size: .
V: TRBV19
length: 14
J: TRBJ1-2
DNA: TGTGCCAGTAGTATTGGACAGGGGAACTATGGCTACACCTTC
CDR3: CASSIGQGNYGYTF

D: TRBD2
size: .
V: TRBV11-2
length: 14
J: TRBJ2-7
DNA: TGTGCCAGCAGCCTACTAGCGGGAGTCAACGAGCAGTACTTC
CDR3: CASSLLAGVNEQYF

D: .
size: .
V: TRBV30
length: 13
J: TRBJ1-1
DNA: TGTGCCTGGACGGGGGGAGGGAACACTGAAGCTTTCTTT
CDR3: CAWTGGGNTEAFF

D: .
size: .
V: TRBV9
length: 13
J: TRBJ1-6
DNA: TGTGCCAGCAGCGTATGGGCCAATTCACCCCTCCACTTT
CDR3: CASSVWANSPLHF

D: TRBD1
size: once
V: TRBV28
length: 16
J: TRBJ1-2
DNA: TGTGCCAGCAGGTCCCGGGACAGGGACTTTAACTATGGCTACACCTTC
CDR3: CASRSRDRDFNYGYTF